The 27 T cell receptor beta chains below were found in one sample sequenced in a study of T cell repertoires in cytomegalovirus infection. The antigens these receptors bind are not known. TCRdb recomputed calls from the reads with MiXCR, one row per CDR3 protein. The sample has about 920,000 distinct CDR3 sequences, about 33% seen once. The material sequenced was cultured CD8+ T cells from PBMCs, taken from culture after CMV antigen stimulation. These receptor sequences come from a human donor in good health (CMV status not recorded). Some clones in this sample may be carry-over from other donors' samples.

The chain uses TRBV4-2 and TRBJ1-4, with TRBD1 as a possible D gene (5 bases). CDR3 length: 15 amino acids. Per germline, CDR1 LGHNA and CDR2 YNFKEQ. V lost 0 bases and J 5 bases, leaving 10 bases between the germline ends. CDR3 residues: CASSQERTLNEKLFF. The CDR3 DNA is TGTGCCAGCAGCCAAGAAAGGACACTGAATGAAAAACTGTTTTTT.

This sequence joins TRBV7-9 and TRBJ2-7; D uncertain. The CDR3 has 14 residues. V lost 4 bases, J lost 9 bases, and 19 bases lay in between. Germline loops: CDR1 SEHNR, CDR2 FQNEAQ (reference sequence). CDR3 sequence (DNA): TGTGCCAGCAGCTCCGAAAGGGAAGCGCCTACGCAGTACTTC. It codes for CASSSEREAPTQYF.

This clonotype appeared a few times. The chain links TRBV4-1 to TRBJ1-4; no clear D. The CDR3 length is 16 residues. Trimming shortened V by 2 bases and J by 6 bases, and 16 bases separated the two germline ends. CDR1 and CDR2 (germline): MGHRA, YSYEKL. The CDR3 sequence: CASSQRWAGGDEKLFF. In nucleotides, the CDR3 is TGCGCCAGCAGCCAAAGATGGGCAGGAGGCGATGAAAAACTGTTTTTT.

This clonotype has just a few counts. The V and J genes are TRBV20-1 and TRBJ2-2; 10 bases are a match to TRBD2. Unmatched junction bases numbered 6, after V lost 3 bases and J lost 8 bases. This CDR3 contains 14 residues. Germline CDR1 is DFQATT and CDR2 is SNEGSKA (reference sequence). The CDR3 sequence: CSARAGLAAGELFF. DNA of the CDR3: TGCAGTGCTAGGGCCGGACTAGCGGCTGGGGAGCTGTTTTTT.

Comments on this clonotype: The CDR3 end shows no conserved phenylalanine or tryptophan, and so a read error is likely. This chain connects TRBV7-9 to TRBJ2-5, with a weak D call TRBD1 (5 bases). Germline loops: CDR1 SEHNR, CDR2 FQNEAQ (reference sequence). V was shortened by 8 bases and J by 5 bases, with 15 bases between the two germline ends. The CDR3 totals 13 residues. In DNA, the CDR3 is TGTGCCAGCCAGAGAAAGGGGCGGGAGACCCAGTACTCC. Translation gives CASQRKGRETQYS.

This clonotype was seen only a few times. CDR3 loop: CASSFTGGEGGTDTQYF. The CDR3, as DNA: TGTGCCAGCAGTTTTACAGGGGGCGAAGGCGGCACAGATACGCAGTATTTT. The V gene is TRBV6-5, the J gene TRBJ2-3, with 9 nucleotides matching TRBD1. The CDR3 is made up of 17 amino acids. Germline V lookup: CDR1 MNHEY, CDR2 SVGAGI. J gave up 1 base and V 4 bases, and 9 bases lay outside the gene matches.

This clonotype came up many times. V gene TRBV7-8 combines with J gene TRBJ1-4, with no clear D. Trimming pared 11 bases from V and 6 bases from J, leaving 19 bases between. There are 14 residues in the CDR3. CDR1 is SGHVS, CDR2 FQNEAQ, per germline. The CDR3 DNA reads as TGTGCCTCTTCCTTGGGGTATGGTGATGAAAAACTGTTTTTT. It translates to CASSLGYGDEKLFF.

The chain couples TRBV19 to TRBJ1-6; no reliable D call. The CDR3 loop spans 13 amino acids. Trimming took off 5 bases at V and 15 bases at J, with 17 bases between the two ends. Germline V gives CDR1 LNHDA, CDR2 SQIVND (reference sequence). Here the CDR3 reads CASSPQDWPHLHF. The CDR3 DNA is TGTGCCAGTAGTCCCCAGGACTGGCCTCACCTCCACTTT.

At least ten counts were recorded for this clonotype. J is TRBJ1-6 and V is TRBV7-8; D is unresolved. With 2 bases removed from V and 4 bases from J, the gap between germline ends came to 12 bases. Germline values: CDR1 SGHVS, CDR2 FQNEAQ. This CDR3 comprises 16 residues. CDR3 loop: CASSLPGPKYNSPLHF. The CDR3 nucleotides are TGTGCCAGCAGCTTACCCGGGCCAAAATATAATTCACCCCTCCACTTT.

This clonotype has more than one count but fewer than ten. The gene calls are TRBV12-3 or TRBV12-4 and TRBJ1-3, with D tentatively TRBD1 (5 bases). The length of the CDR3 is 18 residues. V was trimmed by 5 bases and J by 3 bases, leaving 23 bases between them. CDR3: CASSPPGLLASIGNTIYF. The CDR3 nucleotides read TGTGCCAGCAGTCCCCCGGGACTCTTGGCGAGTATTGGAAACACCATATATTTT.

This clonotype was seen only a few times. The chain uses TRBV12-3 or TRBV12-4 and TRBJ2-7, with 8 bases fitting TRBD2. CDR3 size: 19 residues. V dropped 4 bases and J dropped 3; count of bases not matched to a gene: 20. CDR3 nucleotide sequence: TGTGCCAGCAGTTCTTATGACCCGTGGTCCGCCGGGGGGGACTACGAGCAGTACGTC. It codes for CASSSYDPWSAGGDYEQYV.

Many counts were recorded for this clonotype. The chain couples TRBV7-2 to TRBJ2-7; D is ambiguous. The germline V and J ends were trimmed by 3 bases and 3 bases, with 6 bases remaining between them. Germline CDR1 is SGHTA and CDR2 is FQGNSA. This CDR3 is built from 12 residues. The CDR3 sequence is CASSFGVYEQYF. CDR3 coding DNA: TGTGCCAGCAGCTTTGGCGTCTACGAGCAGTACTTC.

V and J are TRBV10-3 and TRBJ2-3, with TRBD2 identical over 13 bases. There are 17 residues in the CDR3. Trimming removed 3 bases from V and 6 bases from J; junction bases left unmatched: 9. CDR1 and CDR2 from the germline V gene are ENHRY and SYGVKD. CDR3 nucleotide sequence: TGTGCCATCAGTGACCCGACTAGCGGGGGGCAGGGGGATACGCAGTATTTT. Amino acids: CAISDPTSGGQGDTQYF.

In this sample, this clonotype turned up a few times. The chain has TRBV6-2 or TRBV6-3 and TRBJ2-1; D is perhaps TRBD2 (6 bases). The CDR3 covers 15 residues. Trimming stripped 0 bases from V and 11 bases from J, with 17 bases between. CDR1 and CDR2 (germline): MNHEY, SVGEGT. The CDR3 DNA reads TGTGCCAGCAGTTACTCGGCCTCGGAGGGATGGAAGCAGTTCTTC. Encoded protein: CASSYSASEGWKQFF.

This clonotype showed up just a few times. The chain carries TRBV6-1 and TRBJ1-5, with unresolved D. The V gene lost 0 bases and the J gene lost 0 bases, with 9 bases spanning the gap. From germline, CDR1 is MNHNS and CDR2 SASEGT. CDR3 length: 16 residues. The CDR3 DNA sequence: TGTGCCAGCAGTGAAGCAGAATATTATAGCAATCAGCCCCAGCATTTT. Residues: CASSEAEYYSNQPQHF.

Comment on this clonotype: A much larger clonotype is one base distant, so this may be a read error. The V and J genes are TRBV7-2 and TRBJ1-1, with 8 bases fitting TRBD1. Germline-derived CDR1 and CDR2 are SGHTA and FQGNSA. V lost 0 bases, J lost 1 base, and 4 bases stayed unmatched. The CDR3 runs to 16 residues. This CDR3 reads CASSLATGVPNTEAFF. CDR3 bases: TGTGCCAGCAGCTTAGCGACAGGGGTTCCGAACACTGAAGCTTTCTTT. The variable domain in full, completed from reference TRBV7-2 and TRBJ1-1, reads GAGVSQSPSNKVTEKGKDVELRCDPISGHTALYWYRQSLGQGLEFLIYFQGNSAPDKSGLPSDRFSAERTGGSVSTLTIQRTQQEDSAVYLCASSLATGVPNTEAFFGQGTRLTVV.

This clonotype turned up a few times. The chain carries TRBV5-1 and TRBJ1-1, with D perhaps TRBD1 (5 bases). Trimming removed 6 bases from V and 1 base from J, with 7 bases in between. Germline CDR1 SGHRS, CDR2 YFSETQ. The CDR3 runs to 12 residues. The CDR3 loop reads CASTTGNTEAFF. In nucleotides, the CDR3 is TGCGCCAGCACAACAGGGAACACTGAAGCTTTCTTT.

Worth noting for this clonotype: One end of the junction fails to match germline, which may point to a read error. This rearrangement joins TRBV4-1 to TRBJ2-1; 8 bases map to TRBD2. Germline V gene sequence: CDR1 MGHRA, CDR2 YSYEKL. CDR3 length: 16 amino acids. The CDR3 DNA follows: TGCGCCAGCAGCCCTAAGGGACTAGACCCCTACCATGAGCAGTTCTTC. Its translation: CASSPKGLDPYHEQFF.

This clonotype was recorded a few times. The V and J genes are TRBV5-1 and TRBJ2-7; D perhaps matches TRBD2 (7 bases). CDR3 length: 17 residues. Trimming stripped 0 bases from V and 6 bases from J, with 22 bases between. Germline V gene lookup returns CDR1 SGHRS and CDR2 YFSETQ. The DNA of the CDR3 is TGCGCCAGCAGCTTGGATTCTAGGGGGGGGTCCTCCGGCGAGCAGTACTTC. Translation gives CASSLDSRGGSSGEQYF.

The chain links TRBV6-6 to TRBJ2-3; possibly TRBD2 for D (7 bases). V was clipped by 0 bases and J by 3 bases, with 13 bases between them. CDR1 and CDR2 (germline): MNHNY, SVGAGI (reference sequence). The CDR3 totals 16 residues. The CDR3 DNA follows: TGTGCCAGCAGTTACTCTGGGGGGCGGGGGACAGATACGCAGTATTTT. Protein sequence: CASSYSGGRGTDTQYF.

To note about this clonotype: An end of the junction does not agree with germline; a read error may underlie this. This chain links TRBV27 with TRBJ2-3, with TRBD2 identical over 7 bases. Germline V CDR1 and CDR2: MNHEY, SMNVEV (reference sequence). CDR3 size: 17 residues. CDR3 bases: TGTACCAGCAGTTTACGAGCGGGGAGAACTAGCACAGATACGCAGTATTTT. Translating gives CTSSLRAGRTSTDTQYF.

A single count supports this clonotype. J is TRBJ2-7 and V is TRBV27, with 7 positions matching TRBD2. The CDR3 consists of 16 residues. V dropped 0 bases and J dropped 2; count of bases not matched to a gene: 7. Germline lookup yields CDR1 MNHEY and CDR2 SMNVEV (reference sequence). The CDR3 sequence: CASSLSGGERAYEQYF. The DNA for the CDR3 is TGTGCCAGCAGTTTATCGGGGGGGGAAAGGGCCTACGAGCAGTACTTC.

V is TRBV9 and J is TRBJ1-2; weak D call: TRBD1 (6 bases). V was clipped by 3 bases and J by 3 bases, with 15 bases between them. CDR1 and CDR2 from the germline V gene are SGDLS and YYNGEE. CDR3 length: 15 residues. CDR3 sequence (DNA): TGTGCCAGCAGCGGTTACCGGGACACTTACTATGGCTACACCTTC. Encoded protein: CASSGYRDTYYGYTF. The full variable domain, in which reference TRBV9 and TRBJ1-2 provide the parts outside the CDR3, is DSGVTQTPKHLITATGQRVTLRCSPRSGDLSVYWYQQSLDQGLQFLIQYYNGEERAKGNILERFSAQQFPDLHSELNLSSLELGDSALYFCASSGYRDTYYGYTFGSGTRLTVV.

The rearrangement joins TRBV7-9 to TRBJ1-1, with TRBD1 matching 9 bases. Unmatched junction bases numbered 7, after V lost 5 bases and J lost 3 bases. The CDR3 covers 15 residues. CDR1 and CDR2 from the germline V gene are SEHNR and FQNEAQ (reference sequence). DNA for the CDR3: TGTGCCAGCAGCGTTCTAACAGGGGGCCACACTGAAGCTTTCTTT. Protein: CASSVLTGGHTEAFF.

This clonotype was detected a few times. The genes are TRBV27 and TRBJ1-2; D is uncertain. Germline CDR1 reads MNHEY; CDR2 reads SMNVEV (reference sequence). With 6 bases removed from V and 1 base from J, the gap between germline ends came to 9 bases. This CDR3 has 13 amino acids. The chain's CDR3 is CASSPFLNYGYTF. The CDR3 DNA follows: TGTGCCAGCAGCCCTTTCCTTAACTATGGCTACACCTTC.

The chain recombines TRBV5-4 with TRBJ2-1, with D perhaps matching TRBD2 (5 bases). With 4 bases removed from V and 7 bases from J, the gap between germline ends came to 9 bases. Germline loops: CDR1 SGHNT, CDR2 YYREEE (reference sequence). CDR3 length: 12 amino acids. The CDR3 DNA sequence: TGTGCCAGCAGCGATAGCGTGAATGAGCAGTTCTTC. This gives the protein CASSDSVNEQFF.

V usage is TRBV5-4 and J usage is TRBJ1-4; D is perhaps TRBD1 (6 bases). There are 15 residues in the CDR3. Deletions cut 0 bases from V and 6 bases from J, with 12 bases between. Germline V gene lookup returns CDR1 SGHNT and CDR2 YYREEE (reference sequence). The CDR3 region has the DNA TGTGCCAGCAGCTTGGCCTGGGGGGCTGATGAAAAACTGTTTTTT. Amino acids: CASSLAWGADEKLFF.